This T cell receptor beta chain was retrieved from a study of control samples from healthy donors and cancer patients. Here immunoSEQ multiplex PCR was the method, and the copy in TCRdb shows in-frame clones only, minus some. The sample holds about 110,000 clones; about 80% are singletons and the top ten take around 13%. The clonotype was recovered from a woman aged 50 to 60 in good health. The specimen sequenced was blood.

The CDR3 loop reads CASSIRGAGTEAFF. The DNA for the CDR3 is TGTGCCAGTAGTATTCGGGGGGCTGGCACTGAAGCTTTCTTT. This chain joins TRBV19 and TRBJ1-1, with D perhaps TRBD1 (6 bases). V lost 3 bases, J lost 4 bases, and 12 bases lay in between. CDR1 and CDR2 from the germline V gene are LNHDA and SQIVND (reference sequence). This CDR3 has 14 amino acids.